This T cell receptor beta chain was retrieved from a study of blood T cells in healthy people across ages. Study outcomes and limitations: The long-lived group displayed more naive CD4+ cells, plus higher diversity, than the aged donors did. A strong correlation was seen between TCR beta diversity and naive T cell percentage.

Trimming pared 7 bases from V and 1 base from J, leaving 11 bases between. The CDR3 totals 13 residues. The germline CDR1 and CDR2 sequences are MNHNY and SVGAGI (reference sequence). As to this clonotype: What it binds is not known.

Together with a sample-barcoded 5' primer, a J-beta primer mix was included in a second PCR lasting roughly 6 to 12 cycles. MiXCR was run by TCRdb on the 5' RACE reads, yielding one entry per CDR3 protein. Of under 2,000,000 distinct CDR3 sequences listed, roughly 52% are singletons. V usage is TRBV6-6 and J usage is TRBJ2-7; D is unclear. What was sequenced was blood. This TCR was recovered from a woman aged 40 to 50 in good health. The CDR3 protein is CASNIGSSYEQYF. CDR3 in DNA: TGTGCCAGCAATATTGGTTCGTCCTACGAGCAGTACTTC.